A single sample is the source of the 28 T cell receptor beta chains below, sequenced in a study of cytomegalovirus exposure and HLA in healthy donors. The PCR had 60 Vbeta and 13 Jbeta primers. Some clones are missing from TCRdb's copy, which holds only in-frame ones; the method was immunoSEQ multiplex PCR. The table records 100,000 to 150,000 clones, around 86% of them present only once. Specimen: PBMCs. Receptors originate from a woman aged 40 to 50 in good health and CMV-seronegative.

In its sample, this clone was seen once. This chain links TRBV7-9 with TRBJ2-7; the match to TRBD2 covers 8 bases. The germline gives CDR1 SEHNR, CDR2 FQNEAQ (reference sequence). This CDR3 region has 16 residues. V was clipped by 3 bases and J by 3 bases; unmatched bases: 10. The CDR3 coding sequence is TGTGCCAGCAGCTTTCTTGGGGCGGGAGGAGGCTACGAGCAGTACTTC. This gives the protein CASSFLGAGGGYEQYF.

This chain connects TRBV5-6 to TRBJ2-1, with D possibly being TRBD2 (6 bases). The CDR3 spans 18 residues. Trimming pared 0 bases from V and 4 bases from J, leaving 20 bases between. Germline loops: CDR1 SGHDT, CDR2 YYEEEE. The CDR3: CASSLVGRSGRRYNEQFF. In nucleotides, the CDR3 is TGTGCCAGCAGCTTGGTGGGTCGATCGGGGAGGAGGTACAATGAGCAGTTCTTC.

The chain uses TRBV6-6 and TRBJ1-2; D is uncertain. The length of the CDR3 is 15 residues. V was pared by 2 bases and J by 3 bases, with 13 bases between. Germline-derived CDR1 and CDR2 are MNHNY and SVGAGI (reference sequence). The CDR3 bases are TGTGCCAGCAGTTACGGTGAGGGAGCCTACTATGGCTACACCTTC. Encoded protein: CASSYGEGAYYGYTF.

The chain recombines TRBV28 with TRBJ2-7; 7 nucleotides line up with TRBD2. V lost 3 bases to trimming and J lost 1 base; unmatched junction nucleotides: 6. CDR1 is MDHEN and CDR2 is SYDVKM in the germline V gene. CDR3 length: 15 amino acids. In DNA form, the CDR3 reads TGTGCCAGCAGTTTTTCTGGGGGGGTATCCTACGAGCAGTACTTC. As protein: CASSFSGGVSYEQYF.

The CDR3: CASRRQGAVSGELFF. DNA of the CDR3: TGTGCCAGTAGGAGACAGGGGGCAGTCTCCGGGGAGCTGTTTTTT. J is TRBJ2-2 and V is TRBV19; 10 nucleotides line up with TRBD1. Germline V gene lookup returns CDR1 LNHDA and CDR2 SQIVND (reference sequence). This CDR3 spans 15 amino acids. Germline trimming cut 6 bases from V and 6 bases from J; bases unmatched to any gene: 7.

The chain links TRBV9 to TRBJ2-1; TRBD2 matches 9 bases. The germline CDR1 and CDR2 sequences are SGDLS and YYNGEE. V lost 6 bases to trimming and J lost 6 bases; unmatched junction nucleotides: 16. The CDR3 sequence is 17 residues long. CDR3 bases: TGTGCCAGCACCACCACGGGCGGCGGGGGGGCCGGCAATGAGCAGTTCTTC. This gives the protein CASTTTGGGGAGNEQFF.

The rearrangement uses TRBV5-4 and TRBJ2-3; TRBD2 matches 14 bases. This CDR3 is built from 18 residues. With 3 bases clipped from V and 4 bases from J, the junction kept 10 bases outside the gene matches. Germline CDR1 and CDR2: SGHNT and YYREEE (reference sequence). CDR3 amino acids: CASSSGLAGGLGPDTQYF. CDR3 sequence (DNA): TGTGCCAGCAGCTCAGGACTAGCGGGGGGCCTAGGCCCAGATACGCAGTATTTT.

This clone was seen more than once but under ten times. The chain employs TRBV11-2 and TRBJ2-7; 8 nucleotides match TRBD1. The CDR3 consists of 14 residues. Per germline, CDR1 SGHAT and CDR2 FQNNGV. V lost 4 bases, J lost 3 bases, and 5 bases stayed unmatched. CDR3 loop: CASSYRQGFYEQYF. CDR3 nucleotides: TGTGCCAGCAGCTACCGACAGGGGTTCTACGAGCAGTACTTC.

This clone was seen once. The chain couples TRBV5-1 to TRBJ1-6; D is ambiguous. Germline V gives CDR1 SGHRS, CDR2 YFSETQ. The CDR3 runs 16 residues. The ends were cut back, 4 bases at V and 7 bases at J, with 18 bases in the middle. CDR3 protein: CASSNNAGIKNSPLHF. CDR3 sequence (DNA): TGCGCCAGCAGCAATAACGCGGGTATCAAGAATTCACCCCTCCACTTT. Looking up the rest from reference TRBV5-1 and TRBJ1-6 gives the full variable domain: KAGVTQTPRYLIKTRGQQVTLSCSPISGHRSVSWYQQTPGQGLQFLFEYFSETQRNKGNFPGRFSGRQFSNSRSEMNVSTLELGDSALYLCASSNNAGIKNSPLHFGNGTRLTVT.

The rearrangement links TRBV28 to TRBJ1-2; TRBD1 agrees at 7 bases. Trimming removed 5 bases from V and 1 base from J; junction bases left unmatched: 13. This CDR3 comprises 17 residues. CDR1 and CDR2 (germline): MDHEN, SYDVKM. This CDR3 is CASSPAGTGALNYGYTF. CDR3 DNA sequence: TGTGCCAGCAGTCCCGCGGGAACAGGGGCGCTTAACTATGGCTACACCTTC.

This chain connects TRBV20-1 to TRBJ2-5, with D unresolved. The CDR3 extends over 10 amino acids. CDR1 and CDR2 (germline): DFQATT, SNEGSKA (reference sequence). Trimming removed 1 base at V and 5 bases at J, with 2 bases between. The CDR3 is CSARAETQYF. The CDR3 bases are TGCAGTGCTAGAGCGGAGACCCAGTACTTC.

The chain is built from TRBV5-6 and TRBJ1-5; TRBD1 aligns across 7 bases. Germline V gene lookup returns CDR1 SGHDT and CDR2 YYEEEE. This CDR3 has 15 residues. Trimming at V came to 1 base and at J to 4 bases, leaving 5 bases not matched to a gene. The CDR3 here is CASSLMGQPNQPQHF. Written as DNA, the CDR3 is TGTGCCAGCAGCTTGATGGGACAGCCTAATCAGCCCCAGCATTTT.

This chain links TRBV7-9 with TRBJ1-1; D not resolved. Germline V gives CDR1 SEHNR, CDR2 FQNEAQ (reference sequence). The ends were cut back, 4 bases at V and 5 bases at J, with 17 bases in the middle. This CDR3 spans 15 amino acids. The DNA for the CDR3 is TGTGCCAGCAGCTCATGGACTCCGGTAGGAACTGAAGCTTTCTTT. Protein: CASSSWTPVGTEAFF.

This chain connects TRBV6-4 to TRBJ2-1; D perhaps matches TRBD2 (5 bases). In germline, CDR1 is MRHNA, CDR2 SNTAGT. V was cut by 3 bases and J by 9 bases, with 18 bases left in between. This CDR3 has 15 amino acids. In DNA form, the CDR3 reads TGTGCCAGCAGTGAAGAGAGGGTTACTCTAGGTGAGCAGTTCTTC. Translating gives CASSEERVTLGEQFF.

V usage is TRBV19 and J usage is TRBJ1-2, with 7 nucleotides matching TRBD1. V dropped 3 bases and J dropped 6; count of bases not matched to a gene: 7. The CDR3 is made up of 14 amino acids. From germline, CDR1 is LNHDA and CDR2 SQIVND (reference sequence). CDR3 bases: TGTGCCAGTAGTATGGCCGAGGGGGCGGATGGCTACACCTTC. It specifies CASSMAEGADGYTF. Variable domain in full (rest from reference TRBV19 and TRBJ1-2): DGGITQSPKYLFRKEGQNVTLSCEQNLNHDAMYWYRQDPGQGLRLIYYSQIVNDFQKGDIAEGYSVSREKKESFPLTVTSAQKNPTAFYLCASSMAEGADGYTFGSGTRLTVV.

This chain links TRBV7-2 with TRBJ2-1, with 11 bases aligning to TRBD2. This CDR3 is built from 15 residues. The V gene's germline CDR1 is SGHTA and CDR2 FQGNSA. Germline trimming cut 5 bases from V and 6 bases from J; bases unmatched to any gene: 6. The CDR3 spells CASSTLAGAFNEQFF. The CDR3 DNA reads as TGTGCCAGCAGCACACTAGCGGGAGCGTTCAATGAGCAGTTCTTC. Based on the CDR3 plus reference TRBV7-2 and TRBJ2-1, the full variable domain is GAGVSQSPSNKVTEKGKDVELRCDPISGHTALYWYRQSLGQGLEFLIYFQGNSAPDKSGLPSDRFSAERTGGSVSTLTIQRTQQEDSAVYLCASSTLAGAFNEQFFGPGTRLTVL.

This chain joins TRBV7-6 and TRBJ1-1; tentative D call: TRBD1 (5 bases). The ends were cut back, 5 bases at V and 4 bases at J, with 17 bases in the middle. The germline V gene has CDR1 SGHVS and CDR2 FNYEAQ. The CDR3 is made up of 15 amino acids. CDR3 residues: CASSPNQGGGTEAFF. The CDR3 DNA follows: TGTGCCAGCAGCCCAAATCAGGGTGGCGGCACTGAAGCTTTCTTT.

The gene calls are TRBV7-2 and TRBJ2-5; D is unclear. The V and J ends lost 1 base and 2 bases respectively, with 5 bases between them. Germline V gene lookup returns CDR1 SGHTA and CDR2 FQGNSA. The CDR3 has 13 amino acids. The CDR3 region has the DNA TGTGCCAGCAGCTTAGACTGGCAAGAGACCCAGTACTTC. Translating gives CASSLDWQETQYF.

This chain links TRBV12-5 with TRBJ2-1; 12 positions match TRBD1. The CDR3 loop spans 17 amino acids. Germline CDR1 and CDR2: LGHNT and FRNRAP. V lost 1 base to trimming and J lost 10 bases; unmatched junction nucleotides: 11. This CDR3 reads CASGLATGTGGGGEQFF. CDR3 DNA sequence: TGTGCTAGTGGTTTGGCAACCGGGACAGGGGGCGGAGGGGAGCAGTTCTTC.

This CDR3 reads CASSGTPGELFF. CDR3 nucleotide sequence: TGTGCCAGCAGCGGGACACCCGGGGAGCTGTTTTTT. The chain links TRBV9 to TRBJ2-2; TRBD1 is a possible D gene (5 bases). Germline V gives CDR1 SGDLS, CDR2 YYNGEE. The CDR3 spans 12 residues. Trimming stripped 3 bases from V and 6 bases from J, with 6 bases between. The full variable domain, rest sourced from reference TRBV9 and TRBJ2-2, is DSGVTQTPKHLITATGQRVTLRCSPRSGDLSVYWYQQSLDQGLQFLIQYYNGEERAKGNILERFSAQQFPDLHSELNLSSLELGDSALYFCASSGTPGELFFGEGSRLTVL.

V usage is TRBV5-6 and J usage is TRBJ1-4, with 8 positions matching TRBD1. J lost 4 bases, V lost 2 bases, and 4 bases had no gene match. This CDR3 spans 15 amino acids. CDR1 SGHDT and CDR2 YYEEEE come from the germline V gene. CDR3 protein: CASSFVDRDNEKLFF. The CDR3, as DNA: TGTGCCAGCAGCTTCGTGGACAGGGATAATGAAAAACTGTTTTTT.

This rearrangement joins TRBV2 to TRBJ1-2; a possible D gene is TRBD1 (5 bases). The CDR3 has 15 amino acids. Germline V gene data show CDR1 as SNHLY and CDR2 as FYNNEI. Trimming pared 4 bases from V and 1 base from J, leaving 13 bases between. The CDR3 is CASSVGMTDNYGYTF. CDR3 bases: TGTGCCAGCAGTGTGGGGATGACAGATAACTATGGCTACACCTTC.

This chain connects TRBV6-1 to TRBJ1-2; TRBD1 matches at 9 bases. The CDR3 extends over 15 amino acids. Trimming at V came to 4 bases and at J to 2 bases, leaving 5 bases not matched to a gene. The germline V gene has CDR1 MNHNS and CDR2 SASEGT. CDR3 sequence reads: CASSVRDRVNYGYTF. The CDR3 region has the DNA TGTGCCAGCAGTGTGCGGGACAGGGTGAACTATGGCTACACCTTC.

This clone was seen more than once but under ten times. The chain employs TRBV2 and TRBJ2-2; TRBD2 matches 9 bases. CDR3 length: 17 amino acids. Germline lookup yields CDR1 SNHLY and CDR2 FYNNEI. The ends lost 4 bases at V and 4 bases at J; junction bases unmatched: 10. The DNA of the CDR3 is TGTGCCAGCAGTGGTTTGCGGGGGGGCCAAGGCACCGGGGAGCTGTTTTTT. This codes for CASSGLRGGQGTGELFF.

Regarding this clone: Other DNA sequences of this sample code for an identical CDR3. V gene TRBV5-6 combines with J gene TRBJ2-3; TRBD1 aligns across 9 bases. The CDR3 is 16 amino acids. V shed 4 bases and J 5 bases; nucleotides not matched to a gene: 11. Germline lookup yields CDR1 SGHDT and CDR2 YYEEEE. As DNA, the CDR3 is TGTGCCAGCAGCGCGCAACAGGGGGCTGGGGGAGATACGCAGTATTTT. Translating gives CASSAQQGAGGDTQYF.

The chain employs TRBV4-2 and TRBJ2-2, with 11 bases identical to TRBD2. The CDR3 has 18 residues. The V gene's germline CDR1 is LGHNA and CDR2 YNFKEQ. Germline trimming cut 5 bases from V and 1 base from J; bases unmatched to any gene: 9. The CDR3 here is CASSRVLAGGVNTGELFF. The CDR3 DNA sequence: TGTGCCAGCAGCAGAGTGCTAGCGGGGGGCGTGAACACCGGGGAGCTGTTTTTT.

V and J are TRBV5-1 and TRBJ2-5, with 8 positions matching TRBD1. Germline lookup yields CDR1 SGHRS and CDR2 YFSETQ. J lost 1 base, V lost 5 bases, and 7 bases had no gene match. This CDR3 is built from 15 residues. In nucleotides, the CDR3 is TGCGCCAGCAGGTCGATGGGACAGGCCCAAGAGACCCAGTACTTC. Amino acid sequence: CASRSMGQAQETQYF.

The rearrangement joins TRBV10-3 to TRBJ2-5; 13 positions match TRBD2. Germline CDR1 ENHRY, CDR2 SYGVKD. The CDR3 is 16 residues long. The V segment lost 4 bases and the J segment 5 bases; nucleotides outside the gene matches: 7. The CDR3 region is CAISGGLAGDGETQYF. For the CDR3, the DNA is TGTGCCATCAGTGGAGGACTAGCGGGAGACGGTGAGACCCAGTACTTC.